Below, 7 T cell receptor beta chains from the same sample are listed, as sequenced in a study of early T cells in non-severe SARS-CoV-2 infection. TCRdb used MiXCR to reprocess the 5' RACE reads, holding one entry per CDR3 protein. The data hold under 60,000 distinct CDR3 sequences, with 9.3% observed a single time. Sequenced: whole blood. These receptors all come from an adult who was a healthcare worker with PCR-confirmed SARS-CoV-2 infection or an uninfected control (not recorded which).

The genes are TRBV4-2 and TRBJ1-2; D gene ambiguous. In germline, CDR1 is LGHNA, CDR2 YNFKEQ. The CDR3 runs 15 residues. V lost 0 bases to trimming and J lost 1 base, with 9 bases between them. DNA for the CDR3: TGTGCCAGCAGCCAAGAAACGGTTAATAACTATGGCTACACCTTC. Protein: CASSQETVNNYGYTF.

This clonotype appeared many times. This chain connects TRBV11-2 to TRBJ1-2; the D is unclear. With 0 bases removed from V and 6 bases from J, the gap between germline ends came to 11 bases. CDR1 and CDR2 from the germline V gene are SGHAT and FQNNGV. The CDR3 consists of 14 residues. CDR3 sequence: CASSLDASSNGYTF. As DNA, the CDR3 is TGTGCCAGCAGCTTAGATGCCAGTTCCAATGGCTACACCTTC.

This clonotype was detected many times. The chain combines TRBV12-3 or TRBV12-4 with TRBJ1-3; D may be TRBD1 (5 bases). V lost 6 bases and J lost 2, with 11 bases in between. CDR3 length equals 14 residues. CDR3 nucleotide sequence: TGTGCCAGCAGACTAGGGGCTGCTGGAAACACCATATATTTT. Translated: CASRLGAAGNTIYF.

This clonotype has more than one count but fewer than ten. The DNA of the CDR3 is TGTGCCAGCAGCGACGTTCAGGATACGCAGTATTTT. Protein sequence: CASSDVQDTQYF. The chain uses TRBV7-9 and TRBJ2-3; D unresolved. This CDR3 is 12 amino acids long. V dropped 5 bases and J dropped 6 bases, with 9 bases sitting between them. Per the germline V gene, CDR1 is SEHNR and CDR2 is FQNEAQ (reference sequence).

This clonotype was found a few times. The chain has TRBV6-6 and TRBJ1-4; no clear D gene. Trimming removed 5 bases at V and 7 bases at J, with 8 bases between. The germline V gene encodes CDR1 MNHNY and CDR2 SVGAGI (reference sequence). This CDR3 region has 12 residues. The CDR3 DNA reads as TGTGCCAGCAGTCCGTCACGTGAAAAACTGTTTTTT. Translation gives CASSPSREKLFF.

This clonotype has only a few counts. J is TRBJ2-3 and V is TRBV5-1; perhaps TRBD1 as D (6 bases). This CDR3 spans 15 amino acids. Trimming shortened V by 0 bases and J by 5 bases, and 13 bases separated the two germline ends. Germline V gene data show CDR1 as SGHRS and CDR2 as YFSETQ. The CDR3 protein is CASSLDGGQIDTQYF. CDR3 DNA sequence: TGCGCCAGCAGCTTGGATGGGGGCCAGATAGATACGCAGTATTTT.

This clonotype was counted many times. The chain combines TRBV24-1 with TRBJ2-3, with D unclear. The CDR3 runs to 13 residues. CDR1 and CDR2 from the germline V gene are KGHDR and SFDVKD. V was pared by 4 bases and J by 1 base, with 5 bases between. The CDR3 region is CATSESRTDTQYF. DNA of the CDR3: TGTGCCACCAGTGAATCACGCACAGATACGCAGTATTTT.